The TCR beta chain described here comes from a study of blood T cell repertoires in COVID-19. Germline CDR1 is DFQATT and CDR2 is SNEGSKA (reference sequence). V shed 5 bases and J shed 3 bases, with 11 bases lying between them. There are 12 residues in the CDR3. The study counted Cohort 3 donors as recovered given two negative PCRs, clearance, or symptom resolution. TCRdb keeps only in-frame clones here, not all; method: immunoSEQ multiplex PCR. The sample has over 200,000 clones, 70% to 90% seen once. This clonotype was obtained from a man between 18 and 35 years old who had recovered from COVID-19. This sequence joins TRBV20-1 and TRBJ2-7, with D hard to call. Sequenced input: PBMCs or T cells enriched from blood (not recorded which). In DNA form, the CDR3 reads TGCAGTGCTTGTGACGAGTTCTACGAGCAGTACTTC. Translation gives CSACDEFYEQYF.